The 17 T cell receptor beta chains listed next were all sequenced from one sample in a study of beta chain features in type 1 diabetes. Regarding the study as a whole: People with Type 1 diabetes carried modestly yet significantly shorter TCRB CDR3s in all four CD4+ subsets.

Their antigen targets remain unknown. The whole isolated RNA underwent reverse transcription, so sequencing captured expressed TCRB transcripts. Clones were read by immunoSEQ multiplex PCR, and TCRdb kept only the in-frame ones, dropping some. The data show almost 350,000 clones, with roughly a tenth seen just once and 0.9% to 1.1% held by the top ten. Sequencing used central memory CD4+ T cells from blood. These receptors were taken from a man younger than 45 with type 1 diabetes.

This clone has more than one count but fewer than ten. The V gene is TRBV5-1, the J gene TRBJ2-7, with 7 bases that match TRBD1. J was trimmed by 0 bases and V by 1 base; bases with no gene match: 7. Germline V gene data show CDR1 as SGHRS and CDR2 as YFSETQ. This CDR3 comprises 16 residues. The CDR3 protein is CASSLQSAGGSYEQYF. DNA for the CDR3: TGCGCCAGCAGCTTGCAGTCCGCAGGGGGCTCCTACGAGCAGTACTTC.

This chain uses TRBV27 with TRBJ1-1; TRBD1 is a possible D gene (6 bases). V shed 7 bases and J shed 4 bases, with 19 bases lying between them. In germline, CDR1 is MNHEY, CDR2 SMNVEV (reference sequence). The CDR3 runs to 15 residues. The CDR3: CASTTFDGGVTEAFF. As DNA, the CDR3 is TGTGCCAGCACTACTTTCGACGGGGGCGTCACTGAAGCTTTCTTT.

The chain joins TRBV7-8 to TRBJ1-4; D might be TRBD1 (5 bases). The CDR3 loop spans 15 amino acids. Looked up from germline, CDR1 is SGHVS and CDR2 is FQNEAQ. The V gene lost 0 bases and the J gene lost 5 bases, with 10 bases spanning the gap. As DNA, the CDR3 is TGTGCCAGCAGCTTAGCGTGGAGGGGAAATGAAAAACTGTTTTTT. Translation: CASSLAWRGNEKLFF.

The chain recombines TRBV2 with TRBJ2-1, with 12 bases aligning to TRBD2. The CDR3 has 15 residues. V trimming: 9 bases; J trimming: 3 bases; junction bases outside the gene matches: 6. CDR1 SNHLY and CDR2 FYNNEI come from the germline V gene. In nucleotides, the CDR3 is TGTGCCAGTTCGACTAGCGGGGGAGGCTACAATGAGCAGTTCTTC. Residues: CASSTSGGGYNEQFF.

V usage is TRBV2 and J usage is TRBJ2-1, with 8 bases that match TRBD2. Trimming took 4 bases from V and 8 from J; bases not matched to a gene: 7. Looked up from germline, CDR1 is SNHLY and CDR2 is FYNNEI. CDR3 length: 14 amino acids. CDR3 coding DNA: TGTGCCAGCAGTGTGCTCAGGACTAGCCATGAGCAGTTCTTC. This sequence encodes CASSVLRTSHEQFF.

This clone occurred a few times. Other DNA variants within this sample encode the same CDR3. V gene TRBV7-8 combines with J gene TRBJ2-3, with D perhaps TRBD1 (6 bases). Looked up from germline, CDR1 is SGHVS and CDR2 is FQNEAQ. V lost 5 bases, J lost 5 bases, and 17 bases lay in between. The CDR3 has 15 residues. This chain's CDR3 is CASSLDGQGGDTQYF. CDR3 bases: TGTGCCAGCAGCCTCGACGGGCAAGGGGGAGATACGCAGTATTTT.

CDR3 sequence reads: CAWSLAPTITLRHEQYF. CDR3 in DNA: TGTGCCTGGAGTCTAGCCCCGACAATTACTCTCCGCCACGAGCAGTACTTC. This chain connects TRBV30 to TRBJ2-7; D possibly corresponds to TRBD2 (5 bases). Germline loops: CDR1 GTSNPN, CDR2 SVGIG (reference sequence). Trimming shortened V by 2 bases and J by 5 bases, and 25 bases separated the two germline ends. The CDR3 runs 17 residues.

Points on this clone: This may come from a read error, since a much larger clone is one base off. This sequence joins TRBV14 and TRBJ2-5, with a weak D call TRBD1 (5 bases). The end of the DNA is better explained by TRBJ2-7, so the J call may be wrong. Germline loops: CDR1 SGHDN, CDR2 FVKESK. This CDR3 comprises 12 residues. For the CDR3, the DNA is TGTGCCAGCAGCCAACAGGGCTACGAGCAGTACTTC. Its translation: CASSQQGYEQYF.

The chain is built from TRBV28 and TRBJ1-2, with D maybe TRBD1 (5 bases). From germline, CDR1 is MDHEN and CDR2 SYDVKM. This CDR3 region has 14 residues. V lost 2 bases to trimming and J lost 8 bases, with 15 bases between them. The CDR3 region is CASSLRDLSGGYTF. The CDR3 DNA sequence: TGTGCCAGCAGTTTAAGGGACCTTTCGGGAGGCTACACCTTC.

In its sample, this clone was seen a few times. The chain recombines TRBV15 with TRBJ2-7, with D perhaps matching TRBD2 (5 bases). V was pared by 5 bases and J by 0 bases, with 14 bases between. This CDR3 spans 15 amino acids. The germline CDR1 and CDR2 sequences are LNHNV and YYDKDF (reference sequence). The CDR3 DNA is TGTGCCACCAGCTTGAACCCACGGGACTCCTACGAGCAGTACTTC. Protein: CATSLNPRDSYEQYF.

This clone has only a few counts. CDR3 protein: CASSYLGQETQYF. The CDR3 nucleotides read TGTGCCAGCTCTTATCTAGGACAAGAGACCCAGTACTTC. V gene TRBV2 combines with J gene TRBJ2-5; D gene ambiguous. The ends were cut back, 8 bases at V and 2 bases at J, with 12 bases in the middle. The CDR3 runs 13 residues. CDR1 SNHLY and CDR2 FYNNEI come from the germline V gene.

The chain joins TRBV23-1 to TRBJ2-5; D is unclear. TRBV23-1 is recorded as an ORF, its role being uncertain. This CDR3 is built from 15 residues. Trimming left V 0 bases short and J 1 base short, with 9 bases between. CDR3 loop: CASSQSCRIQETQYF. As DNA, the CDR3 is TGCGCCAGCAGTCAATCCTGCAGGATCCAAGAGACCCAGTACTTC.

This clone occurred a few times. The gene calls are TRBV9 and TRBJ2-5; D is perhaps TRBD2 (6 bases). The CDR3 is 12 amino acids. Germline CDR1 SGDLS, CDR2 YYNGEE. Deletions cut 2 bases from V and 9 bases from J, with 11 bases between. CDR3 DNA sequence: TGTGCCAGCAGCGTGTCCGGGGAGGCCCAGTACTTC. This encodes CASSVSGEAQYF.

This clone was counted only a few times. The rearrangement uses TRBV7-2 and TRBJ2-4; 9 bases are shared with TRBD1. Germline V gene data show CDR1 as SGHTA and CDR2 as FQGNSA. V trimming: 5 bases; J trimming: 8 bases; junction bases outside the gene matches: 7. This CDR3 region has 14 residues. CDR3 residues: CASSMGTGLDIQYF. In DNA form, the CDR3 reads TGTGCCAGCAGCATGGGGACAGGGCTTGACATTCAGTACTTC.

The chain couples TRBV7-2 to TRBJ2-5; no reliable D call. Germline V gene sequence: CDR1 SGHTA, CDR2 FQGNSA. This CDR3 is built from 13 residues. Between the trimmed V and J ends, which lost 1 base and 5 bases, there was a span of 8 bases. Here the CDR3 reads CASSLGFWETQYF. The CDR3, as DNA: TGTGCCAGCAGCTTAGGCTTTTGGGAGACCCAGTACTTC.

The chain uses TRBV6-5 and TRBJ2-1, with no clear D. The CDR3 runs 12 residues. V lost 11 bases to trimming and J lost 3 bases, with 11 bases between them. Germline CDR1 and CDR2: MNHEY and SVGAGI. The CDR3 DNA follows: TGTGCCGGACGGACGGACTACAATGAGCAGTTCTTC. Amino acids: CAGRTDYNEQFF.

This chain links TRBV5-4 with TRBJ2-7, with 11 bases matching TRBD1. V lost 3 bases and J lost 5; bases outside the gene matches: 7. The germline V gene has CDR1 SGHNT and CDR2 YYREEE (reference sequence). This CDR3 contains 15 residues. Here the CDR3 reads CASSWGRTGGNEQYF. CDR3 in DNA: TGTGCCAGCAGCTGGGGACGGACAGGGGGCAACGAGCAGTACTTC.